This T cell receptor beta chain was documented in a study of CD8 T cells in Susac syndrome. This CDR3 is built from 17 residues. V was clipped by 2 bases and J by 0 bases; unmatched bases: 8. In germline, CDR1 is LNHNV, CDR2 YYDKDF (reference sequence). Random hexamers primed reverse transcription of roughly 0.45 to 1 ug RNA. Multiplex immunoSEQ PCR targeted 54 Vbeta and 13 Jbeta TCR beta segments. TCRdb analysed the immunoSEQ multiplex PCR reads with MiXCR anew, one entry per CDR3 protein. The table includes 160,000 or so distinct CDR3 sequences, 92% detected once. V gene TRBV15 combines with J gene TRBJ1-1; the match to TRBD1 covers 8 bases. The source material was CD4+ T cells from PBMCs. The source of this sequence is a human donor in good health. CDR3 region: CATSRPVYRGMNTEAFF. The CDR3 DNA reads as TGTGCCACCAGCAGACCCGTTTACAGGGGGATGAACACTGAAGCTTTCTTT.